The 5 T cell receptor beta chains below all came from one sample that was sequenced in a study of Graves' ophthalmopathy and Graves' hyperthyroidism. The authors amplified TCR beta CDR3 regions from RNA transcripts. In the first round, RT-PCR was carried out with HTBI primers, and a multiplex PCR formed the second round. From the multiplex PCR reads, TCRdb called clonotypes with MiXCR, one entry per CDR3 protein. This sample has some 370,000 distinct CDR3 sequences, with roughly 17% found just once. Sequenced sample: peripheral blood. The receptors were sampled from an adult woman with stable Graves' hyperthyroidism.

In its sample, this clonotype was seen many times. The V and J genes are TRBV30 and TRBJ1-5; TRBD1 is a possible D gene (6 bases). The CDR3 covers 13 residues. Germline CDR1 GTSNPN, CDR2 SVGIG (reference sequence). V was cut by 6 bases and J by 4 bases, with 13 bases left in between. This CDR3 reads CACEGGRNQPQHF. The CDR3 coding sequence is TGTGCCTGCGAAGGGGGGAGGAATCAGCCCCAGCATTTT. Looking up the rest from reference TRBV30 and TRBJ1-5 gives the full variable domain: SQTIHQWPATLVQPVGSPLSLECTVEGTSNPNLYWYRQAAGRGLQLLFYSVGIGQISSEVPQNLSASRPQDRQFILSSKKLLLSDSGFYLCACEGGRNQPQHFGDGTRLSIL.

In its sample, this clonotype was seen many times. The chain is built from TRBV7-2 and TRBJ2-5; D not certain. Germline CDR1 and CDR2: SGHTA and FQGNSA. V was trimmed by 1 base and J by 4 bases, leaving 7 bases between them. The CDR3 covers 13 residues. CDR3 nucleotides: TGTGCCAGCAGCTTAGATCAGTTAGAGACCCAGTACTTC. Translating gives CASSLDQLETQYF. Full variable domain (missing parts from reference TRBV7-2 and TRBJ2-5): GAGVSQSPSNKVTEKGKDVELRCDPISGHTALYWYRQSLGQGLEFLIYFQGNSAPDKSGLPSDRFSAERTGGSVSTLTIQRTQQEDSAVYLCASSLDQLETQYFGPGTRLLVL.

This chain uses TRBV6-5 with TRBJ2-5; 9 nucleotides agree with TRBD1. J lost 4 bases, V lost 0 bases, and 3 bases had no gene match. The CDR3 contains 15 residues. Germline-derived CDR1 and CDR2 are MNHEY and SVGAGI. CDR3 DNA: TGTGCCAGCAGTTACTCTCCGGGACAGGGAGAGACCCAGTACTTC. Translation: CASSYSPGQGETQYF.

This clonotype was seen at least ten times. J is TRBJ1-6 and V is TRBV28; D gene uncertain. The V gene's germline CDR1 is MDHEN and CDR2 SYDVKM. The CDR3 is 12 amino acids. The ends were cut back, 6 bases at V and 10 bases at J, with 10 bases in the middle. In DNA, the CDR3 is TGTGCCAGCAGCAACAACTACTCACCCCTCCACTTT. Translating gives CASSNNYSPLHF.

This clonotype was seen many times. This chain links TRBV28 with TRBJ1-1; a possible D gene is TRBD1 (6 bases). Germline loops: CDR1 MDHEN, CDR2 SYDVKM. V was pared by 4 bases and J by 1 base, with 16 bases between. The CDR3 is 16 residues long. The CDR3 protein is CASSSRGRRENTEAFF. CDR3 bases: TGTGCCAGCAGTTCCAGGGGAAGACGGGAGAACACTGAAGCTTTCTTT.